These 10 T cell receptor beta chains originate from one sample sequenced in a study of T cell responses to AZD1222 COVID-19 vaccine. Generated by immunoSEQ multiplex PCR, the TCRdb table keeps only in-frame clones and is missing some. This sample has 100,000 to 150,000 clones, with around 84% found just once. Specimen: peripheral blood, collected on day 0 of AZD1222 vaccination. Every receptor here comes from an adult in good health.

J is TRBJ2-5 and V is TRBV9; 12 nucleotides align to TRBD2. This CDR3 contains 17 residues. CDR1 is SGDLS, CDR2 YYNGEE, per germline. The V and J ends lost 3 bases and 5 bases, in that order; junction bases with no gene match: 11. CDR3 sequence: CASSEGLAGPASETQYF. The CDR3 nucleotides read TGTGCCAGCAGCGAGGGACTAGCGGGCCCAGCAAGCGAGACCCAGTACTTC.

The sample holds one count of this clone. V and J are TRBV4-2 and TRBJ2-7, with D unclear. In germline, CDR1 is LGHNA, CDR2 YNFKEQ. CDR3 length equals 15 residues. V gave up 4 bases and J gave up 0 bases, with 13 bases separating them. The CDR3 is CASSPGRSGSYEQYF. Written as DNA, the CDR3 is TGTGCCAGCAGCCCGGGCCGTTCGGGCTCCTACGAGCAGTACTTC.

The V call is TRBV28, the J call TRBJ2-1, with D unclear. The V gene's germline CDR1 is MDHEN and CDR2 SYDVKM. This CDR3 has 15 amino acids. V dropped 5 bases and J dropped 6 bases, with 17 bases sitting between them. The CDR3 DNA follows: TGTGCCAGCAGTCCCTGGACCCTTAGCACCAATGAGCAGTTCTTC. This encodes CASSPWTLSTNEQFF. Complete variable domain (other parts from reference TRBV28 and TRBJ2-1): DVKVTQSSRYLVKRTGEKVFLECVQDMDHENMFWYRQDPGLGLRLIYFSYDVKMKEKGDIPEGYSVSREKKERFSLILESASTNQTSMYLCASSPWTLSTNEQFFGPGTRLTVL.

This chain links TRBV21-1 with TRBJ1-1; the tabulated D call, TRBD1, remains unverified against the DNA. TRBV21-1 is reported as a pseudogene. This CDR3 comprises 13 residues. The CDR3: CASGAARNTEAFF. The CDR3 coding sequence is TGTGCCAGTGGGGCAGCCAGGAACACTGAAGCTTTCTTT.

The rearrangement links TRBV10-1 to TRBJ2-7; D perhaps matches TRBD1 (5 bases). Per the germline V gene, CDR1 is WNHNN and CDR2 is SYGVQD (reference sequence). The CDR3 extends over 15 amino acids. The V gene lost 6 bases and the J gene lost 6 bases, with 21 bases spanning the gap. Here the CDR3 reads CASSPLSRTPAEQYF. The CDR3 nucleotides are TGCGCCAGCAGCCCCTTGTCCCGGACACCCGCCGAGCAGTACTTC.

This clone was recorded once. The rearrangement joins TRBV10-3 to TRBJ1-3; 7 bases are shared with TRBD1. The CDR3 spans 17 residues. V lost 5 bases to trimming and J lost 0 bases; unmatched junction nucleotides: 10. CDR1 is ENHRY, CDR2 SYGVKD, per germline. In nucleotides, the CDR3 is TGTGCCATCAGTCTCCAGGGGGGGTGGGGCTCTGGAAACACCATATATTTT. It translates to CAISLQGGWGSGNTIYF.

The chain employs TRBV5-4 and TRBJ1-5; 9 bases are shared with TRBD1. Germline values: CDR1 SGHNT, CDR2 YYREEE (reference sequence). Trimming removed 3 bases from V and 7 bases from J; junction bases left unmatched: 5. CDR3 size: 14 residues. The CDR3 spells CASSSRTGEQPQHF. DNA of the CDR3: TGTGCCAGCAGCTCGAGGACAGGGGAGCAGCCCCAGCATTTT.

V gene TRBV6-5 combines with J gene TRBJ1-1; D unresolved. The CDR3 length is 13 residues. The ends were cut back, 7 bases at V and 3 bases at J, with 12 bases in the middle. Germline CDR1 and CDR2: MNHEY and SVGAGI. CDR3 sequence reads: CASTPDGDTEAFF. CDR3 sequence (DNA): TGTGCCAGCACCCCTGACGGGGACACTGAAGCTTTCTTT.

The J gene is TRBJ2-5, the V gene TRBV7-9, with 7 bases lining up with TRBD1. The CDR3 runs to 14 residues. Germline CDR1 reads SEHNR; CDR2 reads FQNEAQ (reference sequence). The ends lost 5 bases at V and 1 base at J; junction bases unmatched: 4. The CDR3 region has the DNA TGTGCCAGCAGCCTCCGACAGGGCCAAGAGACCCAGTACTTC. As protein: CASSLRQGQETQYF.

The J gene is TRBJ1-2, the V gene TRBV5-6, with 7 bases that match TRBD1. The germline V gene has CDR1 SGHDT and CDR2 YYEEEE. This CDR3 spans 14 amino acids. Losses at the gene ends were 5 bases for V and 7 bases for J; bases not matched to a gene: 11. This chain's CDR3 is CASRDLGTDRGYTF. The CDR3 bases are TGTGCCAGCAGGGATCTGGGGACAGATCGTGGCTACACCTTC.